These T cell receptor beta chains were read from a single sample in a study of shared clonotypes between healthy human individuals. The method was immunoSEQ multiplex PCR; TCRdb's version includes in-frame clones alone and lacks a portion of them. The table lists 550,000 to 800,000 clones, around two thirds of them singletons. Sequencing used memory CD4+ T cells sorted from blood. The receptor source for this set is a woman aged 25 to 39 in good health. Each CDR3 is given with its conserved first and last residue. Fields, in order: CDR3 protein, J gene, V gene.

cdr3_aa: CASSAGTEGEKLFF; j_call: TRBJ1-4; v_call: TRBV7-6
cdr3_aa: CAIRAGTSGTDTQYF; j_call: TRBJ2-3; v_call: TRBV10-3
cdr3_aa: CASSTFSFKGTGELFF; j_call: TRBJ2-2; v_call: TRBV5-6
cdr3_aa: CASSSPDRGLSYEQYF; j_call: TRBJ2-7; v_call: TRBV28
cdr3_aa: CASSQRWDGTGELFF; j_call: TRBJ2-2; v_call: TRBV14
cdr3_aa: CASQEGSYNSPLHF; j_call: TRBJ1-6; v_call: TRBV28
cdr3_aa: CASSLISRSTDTQYF; j_call: TRBJ2-3; v_call: TRBV28
cdr3_aa: CASSLFRGGPGDTQYF; j_call: TRBJ2-3; v_call: TRBV19
cdr3_aa: CASSRTSGTEQYF; j_call: TRBJ2-7; v_call: TRBV4-1
cdr3_aa: CASSQRGQGVVGYTF; j_call: TRBJ1-2; v_call: TRBV23-1
cdr3_aa: CASSLQTYTEQYF; j_call: TRBJ2-7; v_call: TRBV19
cdr3_aa: CASSFSREHEQYF; j_call: TRBJ2-7; v_call: TRBV5-1
cdr3_aa: CASSLVSTWGRTYNEQFF; j_call: TRBJ2-1; v_call: TRBV11-2
cdr3_aa: CAWRDISGVQETQYF; j_call: TRBJ2-5; v_call: TRBV30
cdr3_aa: CASSLGGGPGQPQHF; j_call: TRBJ1-5; v_call: TRBV5-1
cdr3_aa: CACRTTSYEQYF; j_call: TRBJ2-7; v_call: TRBV2
cdr3_aa: CASSVSREETQYF; j_call: TRBJ2-5; v_call: TRBV9
cdr3_aa: CASSLLSGRAADTQYF; j_call: TRBJ2-3; v_call: TRBV28
cdr3_aa: CASSPDRGNIQYF; j_call: TRBJ2-4; v_call: TRBV28
cdr3_aa: CASSFRRTGLYEQYF; j_call: TRBJ2-7; v_call: TRBV7-8
cdr3_aa: CATSRDPTVNYGYTF; j_call: TRBJ1-2; v_call: TRBV15
cdr3_aa: CASSLGPLSGNTIYF; j_call: TRBJ1-3; v_call: TRBV11-2
cdr3_aa: CASSYRQNTGELFF; j_call: TRBJ2-2; v_call: TRBV5-1
cdr3_aa: CASSAQGGDPSGNTIYF; j_call: TRBJ1-3; v_call: TRBV7-3
cdr3_aa: CASSFDGTRHYEQYF; j_call: TRBJ2-7; v_call: TRBV28
cdr3_aa: CASSPVTGGSEYGYTF; j_call: TRBJ1-2; v_call: TRBV5-8
cdr3_aa: CASSYRDQTRGTEAFF; j_call: TRBJ1-1; v_call: TRBV5-1
cdr3_aa: CASSRGLAGYEQYF; j_call: TRBJ2-7; v_call: TRBV5-1
cdr3_aa: CASSFVDSNQPQHF; j_call: TRBJ1-5; v_call: TRBV28
cdr3_aa: CASSSGDRWGNEQFF; j_call: TRBJ2-1; v_call: TRBV7-9
cdr3_aa: CASSPGSGEETQYF; j_call: TRBJ2-5; v_call: TRBV5-4
cdr3_aa: CATGDFPNYGYTF; j_call: TRBJ1-2; v_call: TRBV6-1
cdr3_aa: CASTAVLIGEQFF; j_call: TRBJ2-1; v_call: TRBV6-1
cdr3_aa: CASSLQVEAFF; j_call: TRBJ1-1; v_call: TRBV11-2
cdr3_aa: CSVEDYRPGYSYNEQFF; j_call: TRBJ2-1; v_call: TRBV29-1
cdr3_aa: CASRGGKDEKLFF; j_call: TRBJ1-4; v_call: TRBV28
cdr3_aa: CASSLASGSYNEQFF; j_call: TRBJ2-1; v_call: TRBV5-1
cdr3_aa: CASSLASGATYNEQFF; j_call: TRBJ2-1; v_call: TRBV7-2
cdr3_aa: CASSQGRVAPSNQPQHF; j_call: TRBJ1-5; v_call: TRBV4-1
cdr3_aa: CASSPDNIPAGNTIYF; j_call: TRBJ1-3; v_call: TRBV18
cdr3_aa: CASSPDGLPEQFF; j_call: TRBJ2-1; v_call: TRBV19
cdr3_aa: CASRTLAGGLNEQFF; j_call: TRBJ2-1; v_call: TRBV5-1
cdr3_aa: CASSSAREFVIGELFF; j_call: TRBJ2-2; v_call: TRBV6-6
cdr3_aa: CASIPDRGDNEQFF; j_call: TRBJ2-1; v_call: TRBV5-1
cdr3_aa: CASSPSGQETQYF; j_call: TRBJ2-5; v_call: TRBV28
cdr3_aa: CAWSIGQGARGYTF; j_call: TRBJ1-2; v_call: TRBV30
cdr3_aa: CASSLYQGAGNEKLFF; j_call: TRBJ1-4; v_call: TRBV27
cdr3_aa: CASSLVSGPYNEQFF; j_call: TRBJ2-1; v_call: TRBV11-3
cdr3_aa: CASPRHGGFCQSGNTIYF; j_call: TRBJ1-3; v_call: TRBV23-1
cdr3_aa: CASTRTSGTYEQYF; j_call: TRBJ2-7; v_call: TRBV6-5
cdr3_aa: CASSHPGVGGKGYNEQFF; j_call: TRBJ2-1; v_call: TRBV6-7
cdr3_aa: CASSQPGQGGEKLFF; j_call: TRBJ1-4; v_call: TRBV7-8
cdr3_aa: CASSLGGSETQYF; j_call: TRBJ2-5; v_call: TRBV5-1
cdr3_aa: CASSIKGRQPQHF; j_call: TRBJ1-5; v_call: TRBV19